The TCR beta chain under discussion was sequenced for a study of Graves' ophthalmopathy and Graves' hyperthyroidism. Study conclusions and caveats: Sensitivity of under 71% and specificity of 72% to 80% were achieved by the model that predicted ophthalmopathy progression. With about 86% sensitivity and around 80% specificity, a 13-signature model separated ophthalmopathy from stable hyperthyroidism.

No donor had other autoimmune disease, uncontrolled infection, pregnancy or lactation. Physicians reached a diagnosis by relying on clinical symptoms, serum thyroxine, TRAb, thyroid ultrasound and orbital computed tomography. This clonotype has at least ten counts. The antigen is undetermined. Researchers took RNA transcripts and amplified TCR beta CDR3 regions from them. HTBI primers served in a first-round RT-PCR, which a second-round multiplex PCR followed. TCRdb reprocessed the multiplex PCR reads via MiXCR and lists one record per CDR3 protein. This sample carries 560,000 or so distinct CDR3 sequences, under 45% of them seen once, and the ten largest clones take about 4.2%. The receptor was isolated from an adult man with Graves' hyperthyroidism. What was sequenced was peripheral blood or thyroid tissue (not recorded which).

The CDR3: CSDLCAPAREKLFF. As DNA, the CDR3 is TGCAGTGACCTTTGTGCTCCGGCCCGCGAAAAACTGTTTTTT. The genes are TRBV20-1 and TRBJ1-4; D remains ambiguous. Germline V gene lookup returns CDR1 DFQATT and CDR2 SNEGSKA (reference sequence). The CDR3 totals 14 residues. Deletions cut 7 bases from V and 8 bases from J, with 20 bases between.